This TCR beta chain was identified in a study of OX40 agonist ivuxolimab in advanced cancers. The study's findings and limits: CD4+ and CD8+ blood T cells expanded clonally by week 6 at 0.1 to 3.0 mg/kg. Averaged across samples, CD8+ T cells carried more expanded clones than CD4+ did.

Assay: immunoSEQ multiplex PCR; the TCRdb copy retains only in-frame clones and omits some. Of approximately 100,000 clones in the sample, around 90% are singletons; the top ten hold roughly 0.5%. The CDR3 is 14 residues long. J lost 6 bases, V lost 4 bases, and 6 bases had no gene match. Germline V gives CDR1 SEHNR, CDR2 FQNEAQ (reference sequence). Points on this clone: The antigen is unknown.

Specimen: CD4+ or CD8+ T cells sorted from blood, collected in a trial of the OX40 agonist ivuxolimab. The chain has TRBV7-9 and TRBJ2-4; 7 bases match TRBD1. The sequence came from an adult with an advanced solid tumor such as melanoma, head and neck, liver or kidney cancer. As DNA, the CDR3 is TGTGCCAGCAGCTCCTCAGGGGGTATAAACATTCAGTACTTC. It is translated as CASSSSGGINIQYF.